The clone carrying this T cell receptor (beta chain) was detected ten times or more. All gene names here are mouse names. The DNA ends 4 residues before the CDR3 does, and the rest of the CDR3 is filled in from the germline J gene. This sample is drawn from a study of CD8+ T cells in alopecia areata. Extracted RNA was reverse transcribed, and the resulting cDNA served as sequencing template. Generated by immunoSEQ multiplex PCR, the TCRdb table keeps only in-frame clones and is missing some. The sample holds some 120,000 clones, and no clone turns up only once. CDR1 is NNHDY, CDR2 SYVADS, per germline. The CDR3 loop spans 14 amino acids.

The V gene is TRBV13-3, the J gene TRBJ2-5; the D gene is possibly TRBD2 (7 bases). Sequenced sample: lesional skin. The sequence came from a C3H/HeJ mouse with alopecia areata. MHC haplotype of the strain: H2-k. CDR3 residues: CASSGGAYGDTQYF. CDR3 DNA, as far as it was read: TGTGCCAGCAGTGGGGGGGCGTATGGAGAC.